A single sample is the source of the 9 T cell receptor beta chains below, sequenced in a study of blood T cell repertoires in COVID-19. Profiling relied on immunoSEQ multiplex PCR, and the TCRdb table lists in-frame clones only, not all of them. The data show 210,000 or so clones, with around 80% seen just once and roughly a fifth held by the top ten. Sequencing was done on a sample of peripheral blood. These receptors originate from a human donor in a cohort sampled during active COVID-19.

The chain is built from TRBV5-1 and TRBJ1-4, with 12 bases fitting TRBD1. J lost 3 bases, V lost 3 bases, and 9 bases had no gene match. This CDR3 contains 18 residues. The germline V gene has CDR1 SGHRS and CDR2 YFSETQ. CDR3 nucleotides: TGCGCCAGCAGCTACATGGGACAGGGGGCGCTTTCTAATGAAAAACTGTTTTTT. Its translation: CASSYMGQGALSNEKLFF.

This clone was detected only once. CDR3 DNA: TGTGCCAGCAGCCGCCGACAGGGAACGAACACCGGGGAGCTGTTTTTT. Translation gives CASSRRQGTNTGELFF. The chain joins TRBV3-1 (or the pseudogene TRBV3-2) to TRBJ2-2; 7 bases fit TRBD1. The V and J ends lost 4 bases and 0 bases, in that order; junction bases with no gene match: 5. Germline lookup yields CDR1 LGHDT and CDR2 YNNKEL (reference sequence). The CDR3 is made up of 16 amino acids.

The chain combines TRBV7-8 with TRBJ2-1; 10 nucleotides line up with TRBD2. This CDR3 region has 16 residues. V was pared by 2 bases and J by 10 bases, with 11 bases of the junction left unmatched. Germline CDR1 and CDR2: SGHVS and FQNEAQ. CDR3 amino acids: CASSLIAGGEGGEQFF. DNA of the CDR3: TGTGCCAGCAGCTTAATAGCGGGGGGCGAAGGGGGAGAGCAGTTCTTC.

This clone was picked up a small number of times. The chain recombines TRBV5-1 with TRBJ2-1; TRBD2 matches 8 bases. This CDR3 is 14 amino acids long. Germline values: CDR1 SGHRS, CDR2 YFSETQ. Trimming removed 4 bases from V and 10 bases from J; junction bases left unmatched: 10. The CDR3 protein is CASSPRGGVGEQFF. The CDR3 DNA sequence: TGCGCCAGCAGCCCCCGGGGGGGGGTAGGGGAGCAGTTCTTC.

The chain couples TRBV2 to TRBJ2-3; 8 nucleotides align to TRBD2. CDR3 size: 14 residues. Trimming took 2 bases from V and 5 from J; bases not matched to a gene: 3. CDR1 is SNHLY and CDR2 is FYNNEI in the germline V gene. The CDR3 sequence is CASSEYLAGDTQYF. CDR3 coding DNA: TGTGCCAGCAGTGAATACCTAGCGGGAGATACGCAGTATTTT.

The chain links TRBV6-5 to TRBJ1-4; D is perhaps TRBD1 (5 bases). The germline V gene encodes CDR1 MNHEY and CDR2 SVGAGI. The ends were cut back, 11 bases at V and 8 bases at J, with 12 bases in the middle. The CDR3 length is 11 residues. The CDR3 sequence: CAARDWEKLFF. The CDR3 DNA is TGTGCCGCCCGGGACTGGGAAAAACTGTTTTTT.

The chain uses TRBV6-5 and TRBJ2-7; possible D gene TRBD1, 6 bases. The CDR3 spans 14 residues. V gave up 8 bases and J gave up 3 bases, with 17 bases separating them. Per the germline V gene, CDR1 is MNHEY and CDR2 is SVGAGI. This CDR3 is CASRPTTGRYEQYF. CDR3 coding DNA: TGTGCCAGCCGGCCGACTACAGGGCGCTACGAGCAGTACTTC.

The chain recombines TRBV3-1 (or the pseudogene TRBV3-2) with TRBJ2-3, with 7 bases matching TRBD2. Germline assignment: CDR1 LGHDT and CDR2 YNNKEL (reference sequence). There are 15 residues in the CDR3. Trimming took 4 bases from V and 2 from J; bases not matched to a gene: 6. The CDR3 is CASSRGGGLTDTQYF. DNA of the CDR3: TGTGCCAGCAGCCGGGGGGGAGGACTCACAGATACGCAGTATTTT.

The chain employs TRBV3-1 (or the pseudogene TRBV3-2) and TRBJ1-2, with a tentative D call TRBD1 (6 bases). The CDR3 length is 12 residues. V gave up 8 bases and J gave up 5 bases, with 12 bases separating them. The germline gives CDR1 LGHDT, CDR2 YNNKEL (reference sequence). CDR3 nucleotide sequence: TGTGCCAGCGCTGGGGGACAATATGGCTACACCTTC. As protein: CASAGGQYGYTF.